This TCR beta chain was captured by sequencing in a study of cytomegalovirus exposure and HLA in healthy donors. Study overall: Tens of millions of unique TCRs from HLA-typed donors made up an early data release. Clustering assigned about 80% of the approximately 430 genotyped donors to the Caucasian-associated ancestry cluster. Study-level findings and limits: Many donors carried some public TCRs, although rarity characterized most TCR sequences. As was reported, the HLA-A and HLA-B alleles of most subjects were accurately predicted from TCR beta sequences.

With 60 Vbeta and 13 Jbeta primers, the PCR was carried out. Sequencing was performed with immunoSEQ multiplex PCR; in TCRdb, only in-frame clones are kept and a portion is missing. This sample has 110,000 to 150,000 clones, with about two thirds found just once. Details on this clone: Its specificity is not known.

The CDR3 contains 16 residues. Germline values: CDR1 SNHLY, CDR2 FYNNEI. Trimming at V came to 7 bases and at J to 2 bases, leaving 8 bases not matched to a gene. This TCR was recovered from a man aged 35-49 years in good health and CMV-seronegative. V usage is TRBV2 and J usage is TRBJ2-2, with 9 bases aligning to TRBD2. Sequencing input: PBMCs. The CDR3 DNA is TGTGCCAGCATGGGTAGCGGGGGACTAAACACCGGGGAGCTGTTTTTT. This encodes CASMGSGGLNTGELFF. Full variable domain (outside the CDR3, taken from reference TRBV2 and TRBJ2-2): EPEVTQTPSHQVTQMGQEVILRCVPISNHLYFYWYRQILGQKVEFLVSFYNNEISEKSEIFDDQFSVERPDGSNFTLKIRSTKLEDSAMYFCASMGSGGLNTGELFFGEGSRLTVL.